Presented here are 18 T cell receptor beta chains from one specimen sequenced in a study of blood T cell repertoires in COVID-19. Profiled with immunoSEQ multiplex PCR; TCRdb holds only in-frame clones, not every one. The data contain 150,000 to 190,000 clones, 65% to 85% of them singletons. Source material: peripheral blood. The receptors here all came from a woman older than 75 with acute or convalescent COVID-19.

This clone was observed a handful of times. The V call is TRBV5-1, the J call TRBJ2-1, with TRBD2 matching over 7 bases. CDR3 length: 15 residues. Germline loops: CDR1 SGHRS, CDR2 YFSETQ. The J segment lost 5 bases and the V segment lost 4 bases, leaving 9 bases of the junction unmatched. CDR3 residues: CASSQSRGLNNEQFF. The CDR3 DNA reads as TGCGCCAGCAGCCAATCACGGGGACTAAACAATGAGCAGTTCTTC.

The rearrangement links TRBV14 to TRBJ2-2; TRBD1 might be the D (6 bases). The V end lost 3 bases, the J end lost 6 bases, and 11 bases lay between the germline ends. CDR1 and CDR2 (germline): SGHDN, FVKESK. This CDR3 region has 14 residues. The chain's CDR3 is CASSQYRASGELFF. The CDR3 bases are TGTGCCAGCAGCCAGTACAGGGCGTCCGGGGAGCTGTTTTTT.

The table lists this clone with a few counts. V is TRBV2 and J is TRBJ1-6; the match to TRBD1 covers 9 bases. V trimming: 10 bases; J trimming: 5 bases; junction bases outside the gene matches: 3. Germline V lookup: CDR1 SNHLY, CDR2 FYNNEI. The length of the CDR3 is 13 residues. CDR3 nucleotides: TGTGCCATCACAGGGGGCGATAATTCACCCCTCCACTTT. It encodes CAITGGDNSPLHF. Using reference TRBV2 and TRBJ1-6 for the parts outside the CDR3, the full variable domain is EPEVTQTPSHQVTQMGQEVILRCVPISNHLYFYWYRQILGQKVEFLVSFYNNEISEKSEIFDDQFSVERPDGSNFTLKIRSTKLEDSAMYFCAITGGDNSPLHFGNGTRLTVT.

The DNA for the CDR3 is TGTGCCTGGAGTGTACAATCAGGGACTAATGAAAAACTGTTTTTT. Translated, it gives CAWSVQSGTNEKLFF. The chain uses TRBV30 and TRBJ1-4, with a tentative D call TRBD1 (5 bases). CDR3 length: 15 amino acids. V dropped 0 bases and J dropped 2 bases, with 10 bases sitting between them. Germline-derived CDR1 and CDR2 are GTSNPN and SVGIG (reference sequence). The whole variable domain, filled in from reference TRBV30 and TRBJ1-4, reads SQTIHQWPATLVQPVGSPLSLECTVEGTSNPNLYWYRQAAGRGLQLLFYSVGIGQISSEVPQNLSASRPQDRQFILSSKKLLLSDSGFYLCAWSVQSGTNEKLFFGSGTQLSVL.

The V call is TRBV5-1, the J call TRBJ1-1; D might be TRBD1 (5 bases). The CDR3 length is 14 residues. V was clipped by 1 base and J by 5 bases, with 12 bases between them. CDR1 SGHRS and CDR2 YFSETQ come from the germline V gene. As DNA, the CDR3 is TGCGCCAGCAGCTTGCCTATACGGGGGACTGAAGCTTTCTTT. Translation: CASSLPIRGTEAFF.

This sequence joins TRBV6-1 and TRBJ1-3; 7 bases are a match to TRBD1. The trim removed 1 base at V and 0 bases at J, leaving 0 bases unmatched. This CDR3 spans 15 amino acids. CDR1 and CDR2 from the germline V gene are MNHNS and SASEGT. The DNA of the CDR3 is TGTGCCAGCAGTGAAGAGGGGGCCTCTGGAAACACCATATATTTT. Translation: CASSEEGASGNTIYF.

The chain combines TRBV4-2 with TRBJ2-2, with TRBD2 matching 13 bases. Per the germline V gene, CDR1 is LGHNA and CDR2 is YNFKEQ. J was trimmed by 5 bases and V by 3 bases; bases with no gene match: 0. This CDR3 has 15 residues. CDR3 region: CASSQTSGRTGELFF. The CDR3 DNA reads as TGTGCCAGCAGCCAGACTAGCGGGAGGACCGGGGAGCTGTTTTTT.

J is TRBJ2-2 and V is TRBV12-3 or TRBV12-4; no definite D call. V was cut by 6 bases and J by 6 bases, with 11 bases left in between. The CDR3 is 13 amino acids. The CDR3 region has the DNA TGTGCCAGCAGGCTAGAGATGGCCGGGGAGCTGTTTTTT. Translating it yields CASRLEMAGELFF.

This chain connects TRBV6-2 or TRBV6-3 to TRBJ2-5, with 11 positions matching TRBD2. CDR3 length: 15 residues. The germline gives CDR1 MNHEY, CDR2 SVGEGT. Germline trimming cut 6 bases from V and 1 base from J; bases unmatched to any gene: 4. The CDR3 sequence: CASSDGTSGQETQYF. In DNA form, the CDR3 reads TGTGCCAGCAGCGACGGGACTAGCGGCCAAGAGACCCAGTACTTC.

This clone was detected once. The chain couples TRBV6-1 to TRBJ2-7; tentatively, D is TRBD1 (6 bases). The V end lost 3 bases, the J end lost 5 bases, and 11 bases lay between the germline ends. Germline assignment: CDR1 MNHNS and CDR2 SASEGT. The CDR3 length is 13 residues. As DNA, the CDR3 is TGTGCCAGCAGTGATACAGGGTTTAACGAGCAGTACTTC. Its translation is CASSDTGFNEQYF.

The CDR3 sequence is CASSLDPLGPANYGYTF. CDR3 nucleotide sequence: TGTGCCAGCAGCTTAGATCCCCTGGGCCCAGCTAACTATGGCTACACCTTC. The rearrangement links TRBV11-3 to TRBJ1-2; no clear D. With 0 bases removed from V and 0 bases from J, the gap between germline ends came to 14 bases. The germline CDR1 and CDR2 sequences are SGHNT and YENEEA. CDR3 size: 17 residues.

The chain joins TRBV28 to TRBJ2-4; D is perhaps TRBD2 (6 bases). V shed 4 bases and J shed 2 bases, with 15 bases lying between them. The CDR3 sequence is 16 residues long. Germline V gene data show CDR1 as MDHEN and CDR2 as SYDVKM. The CDR3 region is CASSSGEGRTKNIQYF. The CDR3 DNA reads TGTGCCAGCAGTTCGGGGGAAGGAAGGACCAAAAACATTCAGTACTTC.

This clone rates as medium-sized. The same CDR3 arises from other DNA sequences in this sample as well. The rearrangement links TRBV19 to TRBJ1-5; TRBD1 agrees at 7 bases. This CDR3 is built from 15 residues. The ends lost 1 base at V and 4 bases at J; junction bases unmatched: 4. CDR1 is LNHDA, CDR2 SQIVND, per germline (reference sequence). The chain's CDR3 is CASSIGYRGNQPQHF. The CDR3 DNA follows: TGTGCCAGTAGTATAGGCTACAGGGGTAATCAGCCCCAGCATTTT. Based on the CDR3 plus reference TRBV19 and TRBJ1-5, the full variable domain is DGGITQSPKYLFRKEGQNVTLSCEQNLNHDAMYWYRQDPGQGLRLIYYSQIVNDFQKGDIAEGYSVSREKKESFPLTVTSAQKNPTAFYLCASSIGYRGNQPQHFGDGTRLSIL.

The rearrangement links TRBV29-1 to TRBJ2-7; 7 nucleotides line up with TRBD1. Germline values: CDR1 SQVTM, CDR2 ANQGSEA. The CDR3 spans 14 residues. J lost 2 bases, V lost 5 bases, and 9 bases had no gene match. The CDR3 DNA sequence: TGCAGCGTTAAAACAGGGGTTCCTACCTACGAGCAGTACTTC. Translated: CSVKTGVPTYEQYF.

The chain recombines TRBV5-1 with TRBJ2-5; the D is unclear. The CDR3 totals 17 residues. CDR1 SGHRS and CDR2 YFSETQ come from the germline V gene. Between the trimmed V and J ends, which lost 4 bases and 3 bases, there was a span of 22 bases. CDR3 amino acids: CASSLVAQTSIEETQYF. In nucleotides, the CDR3 is TGCGCCAGCAGCCTCGTGGCACAGACCTCTATTGAAGAGACCCAGTACTTC.

The chain joins TRBV10-1 to TRBJ2-7; TRBD2 matches 8 bases. The V and J ends lost 0 bases and 3 bases, in that order; junction bases with no gene match: 4. This CDR3 has 15 residues. Germline loops: CDR1 WNHNN, CDR2 SYGVQD (reference sequence). In DNA form, the CDR3 reads TGCGCCAGCAGTGAGTCCGGGGGGGAATGCTACGAGCAGTACTTC. Its translation: CASSESGGECYEQYF.

V and J are TRBV6-5 and TRBJ2-1, with TRBD1 as a possible D gene (5 bases). Between the trimmed V and J ends, which lost 5 bases and 7 bases, there was a span of 12 bases. The CDR3 runs 13 residues. Germline loops: CDR1 MNHEY, CDR2 SVGAGI. CDR3 sequence (DNA): TGTGCCAGCAGTAAGGGGTTGCCGAATGAGCAGTTCTTC. Its protein product is CASSKGLPNEQFF.

The V gene is TRBV6-5, the J gene TRBJ1-3, with 8 bases aligning to TRBD1. From germline, CDR1 is MNHEY and CDR2 SVGAGI. The junction had 4 bases not matched to a gene; V was cut back by 2 bases and J by 4 bases. The CDR3 contains 15 residues. CDR3: CASSYDRGKGNTIYF. The CDR3 DNA sequence: TGTGCCAGCAGTTACGACAGGGGAAAAGGAAACACCATATATTTT.